Described below is a single T cell receptor (beta chain) sequence and its context. The primer mix had 60 V beta and 13 J beta primers. The method was immunoSEQ multiplex PCR; TCRdb's version includes in-frame clones alone and lacks a portion of them. The table has 45,000 to 55,000 clones, roughly 87% seen once. This entry belongs to a study of glioma-infiltrating T cells after dendritic cell vaccination. Study-wide context: Between the early 2000s and the early 2010s, patients got autologous tumor lysate-pulsed dendritic cell vaccines. Autologous tumor lysate was loaded overnight onto monocyte-derived dendritic cells grown less than 8 days with IL-4 and GM-CSF. At biweekly intervals, patients got three intradermal dendritic cell vaccine injections.

The CDR3 has 16 amino acids. Germline V gives CDR1 SQVTM, CDR2 ANQGSEA. V lost 2 bases to trimming and J lost 6 bases; unmatched junction nucleotides: 11. This material consisted of blood, taken before dendritic cell vaccination. The chain carries TRBV29-1 and TRBJ1-2, with TRBD1 matching 11 bases. The clonotype comes from a human donor with glioblastoma. This CDR3 is CSVEPDRGPDGDGYTF. In DNA, the CDR3 is TGCAGCGTTGAACCGGACAGGGGGCCCGACGGGGATGGCTACACCTTC.